The source of this T cell receptor beta chain is a study of CD8+CD57+ T cells in acquired aplastic anemia. Study context: Sorted CD4+ and CD8+ cells yielded DNA averaging approximately 3 ug. General study findings and limits: Overlap between patients and controls comprised roughly 28 CD8+ CDR3 sequences. Any difference that existed in CD8+ Simpson's diversity between patients and controls was not significant.

Profiles of TCR beta VDJ and CDR3 were generated from a genomic DNA template. TCRdb re-called the reads through MiXCR, storing one row per CDR3 protein. The table records under 350,000 distinct CDR3 sequences, about three fifths of them present only once. Trimming took 6 bases from V and 7 from J, leaving 18 bases between them. CDR1 is KGHDR and CDR2 is SFDVKD in the germline V gene. The CDR3 loop spans 14 amino acids. Sequenced patients had shown CD8+CD57+ cell expansion by flow cytometry. Among the patients, none had received any therapy at the time of blood sampling. As regards this clonotype: Its antigen is still unknown.

The chain is built from TRBV24-1 and TRBJ2-7, with D unclear. The sample was sorted CD4+, CD8+, or CD8+CD57+ T cells (not recorded which) from PBMCs. This receptor was obtained from a human donor with aplastic anemia. DNA of the CDR3: TGTGCCACCAGTTTAAGGCAGGTGCTGGGAGAGCAGTACTTC. Translating gives CATSLRQVLGEQYF.